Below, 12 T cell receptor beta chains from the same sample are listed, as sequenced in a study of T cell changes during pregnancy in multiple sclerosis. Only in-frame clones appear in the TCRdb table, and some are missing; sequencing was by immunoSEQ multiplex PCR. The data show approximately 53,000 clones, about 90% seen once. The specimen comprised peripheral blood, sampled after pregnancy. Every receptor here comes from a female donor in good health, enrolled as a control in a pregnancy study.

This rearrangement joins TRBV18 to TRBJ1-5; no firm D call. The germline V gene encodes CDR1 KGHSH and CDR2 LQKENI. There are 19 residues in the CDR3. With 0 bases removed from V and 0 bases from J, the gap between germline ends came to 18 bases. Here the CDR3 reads CASSPPGRANPYSNQPQHF. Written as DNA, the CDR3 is TGTGCCAGCTCACCACCGGGGAGGGCCAACCCCTATAGCAATCAGCCCCAGCATTTT. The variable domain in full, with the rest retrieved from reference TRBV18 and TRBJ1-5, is NAGVMQNPRHLVRRRGQEARLRCSPMKGHSHVYWYRQLPEEGLKFMVYLQKENIIDESGMPKERFSAEFPKEGPSILRIQQVVRGDSAAYFCASSPPGRANPYSNQPQHFGDGTRLSIL.

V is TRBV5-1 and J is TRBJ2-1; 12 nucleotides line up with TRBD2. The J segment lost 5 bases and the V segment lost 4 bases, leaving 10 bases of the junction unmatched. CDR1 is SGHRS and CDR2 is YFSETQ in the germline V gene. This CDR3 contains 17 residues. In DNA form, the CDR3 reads TGCGCCAGCAGCGGCGAAACCCTAGCGGGAGGGAACAATGAGCAGTTCTTC. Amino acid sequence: CASSGETLAGGNNEQFF.

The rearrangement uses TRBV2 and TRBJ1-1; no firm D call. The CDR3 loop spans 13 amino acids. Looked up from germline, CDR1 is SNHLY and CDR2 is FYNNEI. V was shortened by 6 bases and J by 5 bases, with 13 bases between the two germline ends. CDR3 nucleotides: TGTGCCAGCAGGACTCTAAGGGAGACTGAAGCTTTCTTT. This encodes CASRTLRETEAFF. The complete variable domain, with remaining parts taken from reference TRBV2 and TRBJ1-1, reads EPEVTQTPSHQVTQMGQEVILRCVPISNHLYFYWYRQILGQKVEFLVSFYNNEISEKSEIFDDQFSVERPDGSNFTLKIRSTKLEDSAMYFCASRTLRETEAFFGQGTRLTVV.

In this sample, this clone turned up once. The CDR3 DNA is TGTGCCAGCAGTTACTCCCTGGAAACAGGGGACAACCAAGAGACCCAGTACTTC. Protein product: CASSYSLETGDNQETQYF. The chain recombines TRBV28 with TRBJ2-5, with TRBD1 matching 7 bases. CDR1 and CDR2 (germline): MDHEN, SYDVKM. This CDR3 spans 18 amino acids. The junction had 14 bases not matched to a gene; V was cut back by 4 bases and J by 0 bases.

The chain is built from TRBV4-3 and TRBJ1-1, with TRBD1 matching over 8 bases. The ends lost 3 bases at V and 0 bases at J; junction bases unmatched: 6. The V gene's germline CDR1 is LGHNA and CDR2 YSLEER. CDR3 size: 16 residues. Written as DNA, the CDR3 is TGCGCCAGCAGCCAGGTAGGACAGGGACTGAACACTGAAGCTTTCTTT. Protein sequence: CASSQVGQGLNTEAFF.

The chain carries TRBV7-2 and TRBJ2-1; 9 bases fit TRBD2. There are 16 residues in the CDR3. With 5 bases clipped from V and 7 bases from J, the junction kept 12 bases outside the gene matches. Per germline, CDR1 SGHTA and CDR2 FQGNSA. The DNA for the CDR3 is TGTGCCAGCAGCCTGGTAGGGCGGGGGGGAAGGAATGAGCAGTTCTTC. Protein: CASSLVGRGGRNEQFF.

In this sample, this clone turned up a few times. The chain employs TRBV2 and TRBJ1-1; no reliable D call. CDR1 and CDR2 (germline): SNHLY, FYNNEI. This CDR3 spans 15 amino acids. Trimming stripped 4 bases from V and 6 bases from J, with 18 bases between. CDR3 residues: CASSVVTVGKAEAFF. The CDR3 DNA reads TGTGCCAGCAGTGTGGTAACAGTCGGGAAGGCTGAAGCTTTCTTT.

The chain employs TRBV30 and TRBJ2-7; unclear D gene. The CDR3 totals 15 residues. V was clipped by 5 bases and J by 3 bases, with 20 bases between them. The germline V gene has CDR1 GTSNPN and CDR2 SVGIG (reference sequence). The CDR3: CAWSRPVPLIYEQYF. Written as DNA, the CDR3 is TGTGCCTGGTCCCGTCCGGTCCCCCTCATCTACGAGCAGTACTTC.

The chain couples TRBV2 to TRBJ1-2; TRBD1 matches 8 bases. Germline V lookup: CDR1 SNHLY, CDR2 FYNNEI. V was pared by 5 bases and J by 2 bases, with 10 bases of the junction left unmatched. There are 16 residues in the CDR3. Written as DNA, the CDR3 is TGTGCCAGCAGTCGAGGACAGGGAAATCAAAACTATGGCTACACCTTC. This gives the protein CASSRGQGNQNYGYTF.

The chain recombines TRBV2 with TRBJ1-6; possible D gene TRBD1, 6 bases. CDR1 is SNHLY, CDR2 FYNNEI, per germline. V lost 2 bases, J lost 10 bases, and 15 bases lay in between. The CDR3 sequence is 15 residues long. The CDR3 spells CASSELAGAGSPLHF. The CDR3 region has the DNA TGTGCCAGCAGTGAATTGGCAGGGGCTGGGTCACCCCTCCACTTT.

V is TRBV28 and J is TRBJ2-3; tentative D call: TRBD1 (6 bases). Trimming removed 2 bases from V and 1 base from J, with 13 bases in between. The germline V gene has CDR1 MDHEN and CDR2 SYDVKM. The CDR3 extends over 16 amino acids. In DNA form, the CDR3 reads TGTGCCAGCAGTTTACTGGGGGCAGTCGGCACAGATACGCAGTATTTT. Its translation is CASSLLGAVGTDTQYF. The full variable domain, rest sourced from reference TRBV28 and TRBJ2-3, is DVKVTQSSRYLVKRTGEKVFLECVQDMDHENMFWYRQDPGLGLRLIYFSYDVKMKEKGDIPEGYSVSREKKERFSLILESASTNQTSMYLCASSLLGAVGTDTQYFGPGTRLTVL.

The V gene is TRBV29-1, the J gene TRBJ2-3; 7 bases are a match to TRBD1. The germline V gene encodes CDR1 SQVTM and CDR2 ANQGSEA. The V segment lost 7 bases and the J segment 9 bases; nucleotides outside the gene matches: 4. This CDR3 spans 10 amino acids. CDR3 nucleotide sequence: TGCAGCGCCGGACAGGAAACGCAGTATTTT. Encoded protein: CSAGQETQYF.